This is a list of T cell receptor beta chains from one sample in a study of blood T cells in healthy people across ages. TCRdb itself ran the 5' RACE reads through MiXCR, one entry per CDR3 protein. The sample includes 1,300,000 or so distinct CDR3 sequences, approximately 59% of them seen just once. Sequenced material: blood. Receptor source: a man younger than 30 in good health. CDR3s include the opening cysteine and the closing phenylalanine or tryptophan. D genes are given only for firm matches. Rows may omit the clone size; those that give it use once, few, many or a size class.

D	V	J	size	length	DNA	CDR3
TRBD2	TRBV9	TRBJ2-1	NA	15	TGTGCCAGCAGCGTAGCACGACTAGCTATCGGTGAGCAGTTCTTC	CASSVARLAIGEQFF
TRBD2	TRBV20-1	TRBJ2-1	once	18	TGCAGTGCTAGAAGTTCGCAACTAGCGGGGAGCCCCTCCAATGAGCAGTTCTTC	CSARSSQLAGSPSNEQFF
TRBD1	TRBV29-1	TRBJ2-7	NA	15	TGCAGCGTTGACTGGAGGACAGGGGACGTTTACGAGCAGTACTTC	CSVDWRTGDVYEQYF
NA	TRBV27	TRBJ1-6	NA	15	TGTGCCAGCAGTTCTATCCGAGGGAGAGAATCACCCCTCCACTTT	CASSSIRGRESPLHF
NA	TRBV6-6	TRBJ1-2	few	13	TGTGCCAGCAGAACTGGGATGCTTGAGGGCTACACCTTC	CASRTGMLEGYTF
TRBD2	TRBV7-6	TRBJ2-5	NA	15	TGTGCCAGCAGAAAGACTAGCGGGAATCAAGAGACCCAGTACTTC	CASRKTSGNQETQYF
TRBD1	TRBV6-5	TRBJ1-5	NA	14	TGTGCCAGCAGTGAGAGGGGGCTGCAGCAGCCCCAGCATTTT	CASSERGLQQPQHF
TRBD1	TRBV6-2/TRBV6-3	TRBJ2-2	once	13	TGTGCCATCTGCCGGACAGGGGCCGGGGAGCTGTTTTTT	CAICRTGAGELFF
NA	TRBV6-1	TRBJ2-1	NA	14	TGTGCCAGCAGTGAATTTGAGAGATCCAATGAGCAGTTCTTC	CASSEFERSNEQFF
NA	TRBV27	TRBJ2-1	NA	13	TGTGCCAGCACGGACTCAAACTACAATGAGCAGTTCTTC	CASTDSNYNEQFF
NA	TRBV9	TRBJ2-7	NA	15	TGTGCCAGCAGCGTAGCCGGGGGTACAATCTACGAGCAGTACTTC	CASSVAGGTIYEQYF
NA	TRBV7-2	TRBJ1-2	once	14	TGTGCCAGCAGCTTAGCCCTGACTAACTATGGCTACACCTTC	CASSLALTNYGYTF
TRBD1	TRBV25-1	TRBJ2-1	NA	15	TGTGCCAGCAGTGCCCCCGGGACAGCCTACAATGAGCAGTTCTTC	CASSAPGTAYNEQFF
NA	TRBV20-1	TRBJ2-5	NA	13	TGCAGTGCCGCCACCTCCCTAGCAGATGAGCAGTACTTC	CSAATSLADEQYF
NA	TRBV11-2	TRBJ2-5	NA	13	TGTGCCAGCAGTGGGGTTCTTAAAAGGGAGCAGTACTTC	CASSGVLKREQYF
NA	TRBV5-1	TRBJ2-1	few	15	TGTGCCAGCAGCTTAGCAGGGAACTCCTACAATGAGCAGTTCTTC	CASSLAGNSYNEQFF
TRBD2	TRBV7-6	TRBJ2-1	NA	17	TGTGCCAGCAGCTTGCTAGGACTAGCGGGGGGGTACAATGAGCAGTTCTTC	CASSLLGLAGGYNEQFF
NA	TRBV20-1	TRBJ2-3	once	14	TGCAGTGCTAGCCCAACGCAACGGACAGATACGCAGTATTTT	CSASPTQRTDTQYF
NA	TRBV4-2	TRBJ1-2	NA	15	TGTGCCAGCAGCCAAGGGGGTTCAGGCCGCTATGGCTACACCTTC	CASSQGGSGRYGYTF
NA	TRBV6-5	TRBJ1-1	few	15	TGTGCCAGCAGTTACTCGGCCAGCGGGAAGGGGGAAGCTTTCTTT	CASSYSASGKGEAFF
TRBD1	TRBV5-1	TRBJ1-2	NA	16	TGCGCCAGCAGCTCCTTGATTGAGACAGGGCTCTATGGCTACACCTTC	CASSSLIETGLYGYTF
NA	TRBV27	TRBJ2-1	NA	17	TGTGCCAGCAGTTTATCACGCACACTAAACCCACACAATGAGCAGTTCTTC	CASSLSRTLNPHNEQFF
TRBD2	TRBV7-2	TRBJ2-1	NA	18	TGTGCCAGCAGCTTAAGGGGTGGTAGCCTAGCGGGAAGGGATGAGCAGTTCTTC	CASSLRGGSLAGRDEQFF
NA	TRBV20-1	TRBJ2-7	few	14	TGCAGTGCTGTCGACCCCCCGAGCTCCTACGAGCAGTACTTC	CSAVDPPSSYEQYF
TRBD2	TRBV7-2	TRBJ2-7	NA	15	TGTGCCAGCAGCTTAAAGCGGGATCAAACCTACGAGCAGTACTTC	CASSLKRDQTYEQYF
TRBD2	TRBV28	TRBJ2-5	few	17	TGTGCCAGCAGTAAATGGACGACAACGGGAGGTTTAGAGACCCAGTACTTC	CASSKWTTTGGLETQYF
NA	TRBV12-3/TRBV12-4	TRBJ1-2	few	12	TGTGCCAGCAGTTTAATAGGGGGTGGCTACACCTTC	CASSLIGGGYTF
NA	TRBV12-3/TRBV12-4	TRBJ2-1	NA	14	TGTGCCAGCAGTTGGGGCAACGCCCCCAATGAGCAGTTCTTC	CASSWGNAPNEQFF
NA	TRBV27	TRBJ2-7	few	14	TGTGCCAGCAGTACAGAGGGGGGGGCCGGCGAGCAGTACTTC	CASSTEGGAGEQYF
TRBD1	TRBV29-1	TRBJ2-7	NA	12	TGCAGCGTTGCGACAGGGTCCTACGAGCAGTACTTC	CSVATGSYEQYF
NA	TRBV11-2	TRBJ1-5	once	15	TGTGCCAGCAGCTTAGCAGGTAATGCGAATCAGCCCCAGCATTTT	CASSLAGNANQPQHF
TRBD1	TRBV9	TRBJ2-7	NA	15	TGTGCCAGCAGCGATGGGACAGGGACGTTCGGCGAGCAGTACTTC	CASSDGTGTFGEQYF
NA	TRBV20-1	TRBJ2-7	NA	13	TGCAGTGCTAGGTTTCGCTTATCCTACGAGCAGTACTTC	CSARFRLSYEQYF
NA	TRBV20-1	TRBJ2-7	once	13	TGCAGTGCCCCGGGACCCCAGCCTGGGGAGCAGTACTTC	CSAPGPQPGEQYF
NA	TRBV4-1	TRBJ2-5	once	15	TGCGCCAGCAGCCAAGTTAAGAGGGGGGAAGAGACCCAGTACTTC	CASSQVKRGEETQYF
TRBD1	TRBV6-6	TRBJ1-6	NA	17	TGTGCCAGCAGGGGACAGGTGGACATCTCCTATAATTCACCCCTCCACTTT	CASRGQVDISYNSPLHF
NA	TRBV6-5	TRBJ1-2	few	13	TGTGCCACCCACGTTGGAGGGAACTATGGCTACACCTTC	CATHVGGNYGYTF
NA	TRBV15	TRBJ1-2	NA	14	TGTGCCACCCTAGGGGGTTGGGGGGCCGGCGGCTACACCTTC	CATLGGWGAGGYTF
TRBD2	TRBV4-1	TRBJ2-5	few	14	TGCGCCAGCAGTCATAGCGGGGGACAAGAGACCCAGTACTTC	CASSHSGGQETQYF
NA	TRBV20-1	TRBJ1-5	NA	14	TGCAGTGCTAGTCTGGCAGGGAGCAATCAGCCCCAGCATTTT	CSASLAGSNQPQHF
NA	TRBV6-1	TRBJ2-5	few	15	TGTGCCAGCAGTGAAGCGATGGGACTGGTTGGGACCCAGTACTTC	CASSEAMGLVGTQYF
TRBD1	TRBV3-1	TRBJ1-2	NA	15	TGTGCCAGCAGCCAAACGGGGACAGGGCTGAAGGGCTACACCTTC	CASSQTGTGLKGYTF
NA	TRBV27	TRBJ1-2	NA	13	TGTGCCATCAAGCCGGACAGCTTGGGAGGCTACACCTTC	CAIKPDSLGGYTF
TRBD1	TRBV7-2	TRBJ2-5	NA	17	TGTGCCAGCAGCTTAGCGCTCTGGACAGGGGGCTATGAGACCCAGTACTTC	CASSLALWTGGYETQYF
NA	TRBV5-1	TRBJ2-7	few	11	TGCGCCAGCTCGGAGACAGTGGAGCAGTACTTC	CASSETVEQYF
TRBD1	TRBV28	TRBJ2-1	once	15	TGTGCCAGCGATTACCGGGACAGGGCTTACAATGAGCAGTTCTTC	CASDYRDRAYNEQFF
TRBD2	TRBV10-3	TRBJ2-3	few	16	TGTGCCACCCGGGGGGGGCCCACAACCCTCACAGATACGCAGTATTTT	CATRGGPTTLTDTQYF
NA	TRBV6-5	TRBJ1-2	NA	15	TGTGCCAGCAGTTTTACAGAGGGTGGAGATTATGGCTACACCTTC	CASSFTEGGDYGYTF
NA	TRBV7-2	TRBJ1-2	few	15	TGTGCCAGCAGCCCGTTCGGTCCCGACGAGATGGGCTACACCTTC	CASSPFGPDEMGYTF
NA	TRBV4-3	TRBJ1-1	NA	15	TGCGCCAGCAGCCAAAACAGCCGCGCTTACACTGAAGCTTTCTTT	CASSQNSRAYTEAFF